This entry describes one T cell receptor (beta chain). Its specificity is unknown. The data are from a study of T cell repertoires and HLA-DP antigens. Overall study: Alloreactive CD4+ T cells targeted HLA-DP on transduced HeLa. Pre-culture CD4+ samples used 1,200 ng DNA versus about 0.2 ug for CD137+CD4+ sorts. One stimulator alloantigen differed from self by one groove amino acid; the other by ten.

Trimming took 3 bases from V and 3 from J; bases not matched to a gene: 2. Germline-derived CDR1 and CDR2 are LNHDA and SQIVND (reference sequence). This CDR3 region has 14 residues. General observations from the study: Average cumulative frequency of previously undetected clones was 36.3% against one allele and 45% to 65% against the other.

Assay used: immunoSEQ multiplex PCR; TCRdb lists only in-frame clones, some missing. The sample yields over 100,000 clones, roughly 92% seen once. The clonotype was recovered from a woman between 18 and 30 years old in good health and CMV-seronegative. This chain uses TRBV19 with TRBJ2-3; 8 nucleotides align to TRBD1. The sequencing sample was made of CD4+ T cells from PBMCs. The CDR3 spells CASSMYRGTDTQYF. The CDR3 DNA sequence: TGTGCCAGTAGTATGTACAGGGGGACAGATACGCAGTATTTT.